Below, 27 T cell receptor beta chains from the same sample are listed, as sequenced in a study of blood T cell repertoires in COVID-19. Generated by immunoSEQ multiplex PCR, the TCRdb table keeps only in-frame clones and is missing some. There are about 59,000 clones in the sample; 90% occur only once, and about 16% lies in the top ten. The sequencing sample was made of peripheral blood. Receptors originate from an elderly man with acute or convalescent COVID-19.

The V gene is TRBV5-1, the J gene TRBJ2-6, with D perhaps TRBD1 (6 bases). Deletions cut 3 bases from V and 4 bases from J, with 20 bases between. The CDR3 spans 18 residues. Per germline, CDR1 SGHRS and CDR2 YFSETQ. The CDR3 coding sequence is TGCGCCAGCAGCTCTGGGACACTAAGGATGCGGGGGGCCAACGTCCTGACTTTC. Translation: CASSSGTLRMRGANVLTF.

The chain carries TRBV10-3 and TRBJ1-4; TRBD1 aligns across 10 bases. The V gene's germline CDR1 is ENHRY and CDR2 SYGVKD. The CDR3 has 17 amino acids. After removal of 0 bases from V and 7 bases from J, the junction contained 8 bases not matched to a gene. CDR3 nucleotide sequence: TGTGCCATCAGTGAGTCGAGACAGGGGGCTTTTATTGAAAAACTGTTTTTT. Translation gives CAISESRQGAFIEKLFF.

The chain carries TRBV12-3 or TRBV12-4 and TRBJ1-5; no clear D. The CDR3 sequence is 12 residues long. V shed 8 bases and J shed 7 bases, with 12 bases lying between them. The CDR3 reads CASASNRQPQHF. The CDR3 nucleotides read TGTGCCAGCGCGAGTAACCGGCAGCCCCAGCATTTT.

This clone was observed at least ten times. This chain connects TRBV3-1 (or the pseudogene TRBV3-2) to TRBJ2-3; 8 nucleotides match TRBD2. This CDR3 comprises 15 residues. Germline values: CDR1 LGHDT, CDR2 YNNKEL (reference sequence). The V gene end was trimmed by 6 bases and the J gene end by 6 bases; junction bases not matched to a gene: 11. Written as DNA, the CDR3 is TGTGCCAGCAGGCAGGAGGATACGGGGGGGGATACGCAGTATTTT. It yields the protein CASRQEDTGGDTQYF.

The rearrangement links TRBV6-6 to TRBJ1-3, with D unclear. This CDR3 has 15 residues. The V and J ends lost 2 bases and 2 bases respectively, with 10 bases between them. Germline values: CDR1 MNHNY, CDR2 SVGAGI (reference sequence). The CDR3 bases are TGTGCCAGCAGTTACCCTGGGAGGGCTGGAAACACCATATATTTT. Encoded protein: CASSYPGRAGNTIYF.

Notes on this clone: The junction and the germline gene differ at one end; a read error may be behind it. The V call is TRBV6-1, the J call TRBJ1-6, with D possibly matching TRBD1 (5 bases). The CDR3 is made up of 14 amino acids. Per the germline V gene, CDR1 is MNHNS and CDR2 is SASEGT. The chain's CDR3 is CASSEDRPHSPLHF. The CDR3 DNA reads TGTGCCAGCAGCGAAGACAGACCCCATTCACCCCTCCACTTT.

The V call is TRBV19, the J call TRBJ1-4; TRBD1 matches 8 bases. Germline CDR1 and CDR2: LNHDA and SQIVND (reference sequence). Losses at the gene ends were 6 bases for V and 6 bases for J; bases not matched to a gene: 6. The CDR3 contains 14 residues. CDR3 residues: CASRDQTGDEKLFF. CDR3 DNA sequence: TGTGCCAGTAGGGACCAGACAGGGGATGAAAAACTGTTTTTT.

This chain connects TRBV2 to TRBJ1-1; D remains unclear. Germline V lookup: CDR1 SNHLY, CDR2 FYNNEI. This CDR3 region has 11 residues. V was shortened by 3 bases and J by 10 bases, with 9 bases between the two germline ends. The CDR3 loop is CASSEASPAFF. Here the CDR3 DNA reads TGTGCCAGCAGTGAGGCTAGCCCAGCTTTCTTT.

The J gene is TRBJ1-1, the V gene TRBV6-5; 7 nucleotides align to TRBD1. The CDR3 spans 16 residues. V dropped 2 bases and J dropped 0; count of bases not matched to a gene: 6. The germline CDR1 and CDR2 sequences are MNHEY and SVGAGI. In DNA form, the CDR3 reads TGTGCCAGCAGTTACAGCACAGGGGTCATGAACACTGAAGCTTTCTTT. This translates into CASSYSTGVMNTEAFF.

This clone showed up just once. The gene calls are TRBV7-9 and TRBJ1-3; TRBD1 might be the D (5 bases). The V gene lost 5 bases and the J gene lost 0 bases, with 14 bases spanning the gap. The CDR3 totals 16 residues. In germline, CDR1 is SEHNR, CDR2 FQNEAQ (reference sequence). This chain's CDR3 is CASSPLVGGSGNTIYF. The CDR3 DNA reads TGTGCCAGCAGCCCCTTGGTGGGGGGCTCTGGAAACACCATATATTTT.

This clone occurred a few times. The chain has TRBV2 and TRBJ2-7; 7 bases line up with TRBD1. The germline gives CDR1 SNHLY, CDR2 FYNNEI. The CDR3 spans 15 residues. Trimming took 0 bases from V and 4 from J; bases not matched to a gene: 6. The CDR3, as DNA: TGTGCCAGCAGTGAAGCGGGGGACAGAAAATACGAGCAGTACTTC. Protein: CASSEAGDRKYEQYF.

The V call is TRBV19, the J call TRBJ1-5; TRBD1 is a possible D gene (6 bases). V lost 4 bases and J 4 bases, leaving 8 bases between the germline ends. Looked up from germline, CDR1 is LNHDA and CDR2 is SQIVND (reference sequence). The CDR3 extends over 13 amino acids. The CDR3 DNA follows: TGTGCCAGTAGTAAACAGGGAAATCAGCCCCAGCATTTT. This translates into CASSKQGNQPQHF.

The genes are TRBV27 and TRBJ2-3; 7 bases fit TRBD1. Germline V CDR1 and CDR2: MNHEY, SMNVEV (reference sequence). This CDR3 region has 17 residues. V shed 5 bases, J shed 5 bases, and the junction held 16 bases outside the gene matches. The CDR3 is CASSLYRQGLGVDTQYF. DNA of the CDR3: TGTGCCAGCAGTCTCTACAGACAGGGCTTGGGGGTAGATACGCAGTATTTT.

This chain links TRBV6-6 with TRBJ1-1; the match to TRBD1 covers 11 bases. The CDR3 is 17 residues long. The V gene's germline CDR1 is MNHNY and CDR2 SVGAGI (reference sequence). With V trimmed by 5 bases and J by 1 base, 9 bases remained unmatched. The CDR3 sequence is CASSHGTGGLRNTEAFF. For the CDR3, the DNA is TGTGCCAGCAGTCACGGGACAGGGGGGTTAAGGAACACTGAAGCTTTCTTT.

The chain uses TRBV5-1 and TRBJ1-1; D is possibly TRBD1 (5 bases). Trimming removed 7 bases at V and 3 bases at J, with 13 bases between. The CDR3 runs 13 residues. CDR1 and CDR2 (germline): SGHRS, YFSETQ. In DNA, the CDR3 is TGCGCCAGCCATGAGACAGCAGACACTGAAGCTTTCTTT. Protein product: CASHETADTEAFF.

The chain couples TRBV5-1 to TRBJ2-7, with D perhaps TRBD1 (6 bases). The CDR3 consists of 15 residues. Looked up from germline, CDR1 is SGHRS and CDR2 is YFSETQ. V was shortened by 4 bases and J by 6 bases, with 20 bases between the two germline ends. CDR3 bases: TGCGCCAGCAGCGCAACCGGGACAAATGTGGGCGAGCAGTACTTC. Residues: CASSATGTNVGEQYF.

The chain links TRBV5-1 to TRBJ2-7, with 7 nucleotides matching TRBD1. Looked up from germline, CDR1 is SGHRS and CDR2 is YFSETQ. V shed 4 bases, J shed 5 bases, and the junction held 9 bases outside the gene matches. The CDR3 extends over 14 amino acids. DNA for the CDR3: TGCGCCAGCAGCCCGGGACAGTCTGACCACGAGCAGTACTTC. It codes for CASSPGQSDHEQYF.

The rearrangement joins TRBV29-1 to TRBJ2-2, with D maybe TRBD1 (6 bases). The CDR3 totals 14 residues. Germline CDR1 reads SQVTM; CDR2 reads ANQGSEA. V lost 7 bases to trimming and J lost 0 bases, with 12 bases between them. The CDR3 sequence: CSAAGTTNTGELFF. CDR3 nucleotide sequence: TGCAGCGCAGCCGGGACAACGAACACCGGGGAGCTGTTTTTT.

The CDR3 coding sequence is TGCGCCAGCAGCTTGGGGGGGACAGGGCGTTACGAGCAGTACTTC. This translates into CASSLGGTGRYEQYF. This sequence joins TRBV5-1 and TRBJ2-7; the match to TRBD1 covers 9 bases. J gave up 4 bases and V 0 bases, and 5 bases lay outside the gene matches. Germline values: CDR1 SGHRS, CDR2 YFSETQ. CDR3 length equals 15 residues.

The chain recombines TRBV6-5 with TRBJ1-1; a possible D gene is TRBD1 (5 bases). CDR3 length: 14 amino acids. Trimming took 7 bases from V and 0 from J, leaving 12 bases between them. Germline V gene lookup returns CDR1 MNHEY and CDR2 SVGAGI. CDR3 amino acids: CASKGGEVNTEAFF. Written as DNA, the CDR3 is TGTGCCAGCAAGGGAGGGGAGGTGAACACTGAAGCTTTCTTT.

V gene TRBV11-2 combines with J gene TRBJ1-2; TRBD1 matches 10 bases. With 5 bases clipped from V and 8 bases from J, the junction kept 11 bases outside the gene matches. The length of the CDR3 is 15 residues. Looked up from germline, CDR1 is SGHAT and CDR2 is FQNNGV. CDR3 sequence (DNA): TGTGCCAGCAGCCCTGGGACAGGGGTCTATGTGGGCTACACCTTC. It codes for CASSPGTGVYVGYTF.

This clone was seen a handful of times. V and J are TRBV4-1 and TRBJ1-5; D remains ambiguous. The V end lost 11 bases, the J end lost 11 bases, and 7 bases lay between the germline ends. The CDR3 is 8 amino acids. CDR1 MGHRA and CDR2 YSYEKL come from the germline V gene. The CDR3 loop is CAPRAQHF. The CDR3 DNA reads TGCGCCCCGAGAGCCCAGCATTTT.

V and J are TRBV9 and TRBJ1-4, with 8 nucleotides matching TRBD1. The CDR3 has 15 amino acids. The junction had 7 bases not matched to a gene; V was cut back by 5 bases and J by 4 bases. Looked up from germline, CDR1 is SGDLS and CDR2 is YYNGEE. The CDR3 here is CASSAEQGDNEKLFF. The CDR3 bases are TGTGCCAGCAGTGCTGAACAGGGGGATAATGAAAAACTGTTTTTT.

The V gene is TRBV18, the J gene TRBJ2-3; D call uncertain. Germline-derived CDR1 and CDR2 are KGHSH and LQKENI. V lost 2 bases, J lost 4 bases, and 10 bases lay in between. This CDR3 region has 14 residues. The CDR3 is CASSPRQDADTQYF. The CDR3 coding sequence is TGTGCCAGCTCACCAAGGCAGGATGCAGATACGCAGTATTTT.

The V and J genes are TRBV6-5 and TRBJ2-7; 7 bases fit TRBD1. The J segment lost 6 bases and the V segment lost 10 bases, leaving 6 bases of the junction unmatched. There are 11 residues in the CDR3. CDR1 is MNHEY, CDR2 SVGAGI, per germline. In nucleotides, the CDR3 is TGTGCCACGACAGGGTTCGGCGAGCAGTACTTC. Protein: CATTGFGEQYF.

V usage is TRBV11-2 and J usage is TRBJ2-1; 10 bases are a match to TRBD1. The germline CDR1 and CDR2 sequences are SGHAT and FQNNGV. Unmatched junction bases numbered 12, after V lost 8 bases and J lost 5 bases. The CDR3 contains 16 residues. The DNA for the CDR3 is TGTGCCAGCTCGCGTTGGGGGGACAGGGGAGACAATGAGCAGTTCTTC. Its protein product is CASSRWGDRGDNEQFF.

The chain uses TRBV3-1 (or the pseudogene TRBV3-2) and TRBJ2-3; D is unresolved. Trimming removed 6 bases at V and 8 bases at J, with 15 bases between. This CDR3 region has 13 residues. Germline assignment: CDR1 LGHDT and CDR2 YNNKEL (reference sequence). Written as DNA, the CDR3 is TGTGCCAGCAGTCACCTGGGCGCTGGTACGCAGTATTTT. Translation gives CASSHLGAGTQYF.